The 15 T cell receptor beta chains below were found in one sample sequenced in a study of shared clonotypes between healthy human individuals. Measured with immunoSEQ multiplex PCR; TCRdb has only the in-frame clones, and not every one. The sample has about 1.9 million clones; about 93% are singletons. The naive CD8 fraction comprised CD45RO-negative cells positively selected for CCR7 and excluded terminally differentiated effector memory CD45RA+ cells. The specimen was naive CD8+ T cells from PBMCs. The receptors stem from a man younger than 30 in good health. Some clones in this sample may be carry-over from other donors' samples.

This chain links TRBV9 with TRBJ1-3; no firm D call. This CDR3 is 14 amino acids long. V lost 4 bases and J 0 bases, leaving 8 bases between the germline ends. The germline CDR1 and CDR2 sequences are SGDLS and YYNGEE. The CDR3 nucleotides are TGTGCCAGCAGCAAACCACACTCTGGAAACACCATATATTTT. Its translation: CASSKPHSGNTIYF.

V gene TRBV19 combines with J gene TRBJ2-4; no clear D. V lost 9 bases, J lost 1 base, and 28 bases lay in between. CDR3 length: 19 amino acids. Per the germline V gene, CDR1 is LNHDA and CDR2 is SQIVND (reference sequence). The CDR3 DNA follows: TGTGCCAGATCCAATCCGGCACCAGAGGTAGTTTTGGCCAAAAACATTCAGTACTTC. It specifies CARSNPAPEVVLAKNIQYF.

The chain uses TRBV7-9 and TRBJ2-7, with 8 bases identical to TRBD1. V trimming: 4 bases; J trimming: 4 bases; junction bases outside the gene matches: 18. This CDR3 region has 18 residues. The germline V gene has CDR1 SEHNR and CDR2 FQNEAQ (reference sequence). CDR3 residues: CASSSNFDRGTDPYEQYF. In DNA, the CDR3 is TGTGCCAGCAGCTCGAACTTCGACAGGGGTACCGATCCTTACGAGCAGTACTTC.

The rearrangement uses TRBV19 and TRBJ2-5; D may correspond to TRBD1 or TRBD2 (5 bases each). This CDR3 is built from 16 residues. The germline V gene encodes CDR1 LNHDA and CDR2 SQIVND (reference sequence). Trimming shortened V by 0 bases and J by 5 bases, and 16 bases separated the two germline ends. CDR3 amino acids: CASSIDLWGMAETQYF. As DNA, the CDR3 is TGTGCCAGTAGTATAGATCTTTGGGGGATGGCGGAGACCCAGTACTTC.

V is TRBV27 and J is TRBJ2-1, with 7 bases matching TRBD1. There are 15 residues in the CDR3. With 5 bases clipped from V and 7 bases from J, the junction kept 11 bases outside the gene matches. The germline gives CDR1 MNHEY, CDR2 SMNVEV (reference sequence). CDR3 region: CASSPPGGRPNEQFF. The CDR3 DNA sequence: TGTGCCAGCAGTCCCCCAGGGGGACGGCCAAATGAGCAGTTCTTC.

The genes are TRBV5-1 and TRBJ1-4; D remains ambiguous. The CDR3 runs to 15 residues. Germline-derived CDR1 and CDR2 are SGHRS and YFSETQ. V was trimmed by 3 bases and J by 0 bases, leaving 9 bases between them. The CDR3 sequence: CASSYTLTTNEKLFF. The DNA of the CDR3 is TGCGCCAGCAGCTATACACTTACAACTAATGAAAAACTGTTTTTT.

This clone was counted only a few times. The J gene is TRBJ1-2, the V gene TRBV7-2; D not resolved. Trimming took 4 bases from V and 2 from J, leaving 11 bases between them. The CDR3 runs to 14 residues. Per the germline V gene, CDR1 is SGHTA and CDR2 is FQGNSA. CDR3 DNA sequence: TGTGCCAGCAGCTCCGGCTGGGAGAACTATGGCTACACCTTC. It specifies CASSSGWENYGYTF.

The chain carries TRBV25-1 and TRBJ2-5, with TRBD1 as a possible D gene (6 bases). This CDR3 is built from 15 residues. The germline V and J ends were trimmed by 2 bases and 4 bases, with 14 bases remaining between them. Germline V gene data show CDR1 as MGHDK and CDR2 as SYGVNS. CDR3: CASSEPQGRGETQYF. DNA for the CDR3: TGTGCCAGCAGTGAACCCCAGGGGCGCGGAGAGACCCAGTACTTC.

The V call is TRBV29-1, the J call TRBJ2-2, with a tentative D call TRBD1 (6 bases). This CDR3 region has 13 residues. V lost 6 bases and J lost 0, with 8 bases in between. CDR1 is SQVTM, CDR2 ANQGSEA, per germline. The DNA of the CDR3 is TGCAGCGTGGACAGCGCGAACACCGGGGAGCTGTTTTTT. Protein product: CSVDSANTGELFF.

The chain employs TRBV4-1 and TRBJ2-1; unclear D gene. V dropped 4 bases and J dropped 4 bases, with 11 bases sitting between them. Germline CDR1 reads MGHRA; CDR2 reads YSYEKL. This CDR3 is built from 14 residues. The CDR3 DNA is TGCGCCAGCAGCCTCCAGCCGAGTTACAATGAGCAGTTCTTC. Its translation is CASSLQPSYNEQFF.

This clone was detected only a few times. The rearrangement joins TRBV5-6 to TRBJ1-1; D gene ambiguous. Trimming took off 0 bases at V and 7 bases at J, with 7 bases between the two ends. In germline, CDR1 is SGHDT, CDR2 YYEEEE. The CDR3 has 12 amino acids. DNA of the CDR3: TGTGCCAGCAGCTTGGCCAGTCTTGAAGCTTTCTTT. It codes for CASSLASLEAFF.

The chain combines TRBV6-5 with TRBJ2-7; D is perhaps TRBD1 (6 bases). Per the germline V gene, CDR1 is MNHEY and CDR2 is SVGAGI. With 2 bases removed from V and 3 bases from J, the gap between germline ends came to 8 bases. This CDR3 has 13 amino acids. The CDR3: CASSYGTLYEQYF. The CDR3 DNA follows: TGTGCCAGCAGTTACGGGACACTCTACGAGCAGTACTTC.

This chain connects TRBV7-2 to TRBJ2-2; 14 nucleotides align to TRBD2. The CDR3 is 16 residues long. J was trimmed by 8 bases and V by 5 bases; bases with no gene match: 7. Looked up from germline, CDR1 is SGHTA and CDR2 is FQGNSA. The CDR3 DNA follows: TGTGCCAGCAGCCTGACTAGCGGGAGGGTAACGGGGGAGCTGTTTTTT. Its translation is CASSLTSGRVTGELFF.

The chain combines TRBV14 with TRBJ2-5; D unclear. The length of the CDR3 is 15 residues. CDR1 SGHDN and CDR2 FVKESK come from the germline V gene. Trimming took off 4 bases at V and 7 bases at J, with 19 bases between the two ends. The CDR3 nucleotides are TGTGCCAGCAGCCCTACGGGCCGGTACAAGAGGACCCAGTACTTC. Translation: CASSPTGRYKRTQYF.

This clone has a single count. The chain has TRBV7-9 and TRBJ2-5; weak D call: TRBD1 (5 bases). Trimming cost V 4 bases and J 1 base, with 22 bases left between them. The CDR3 consists of 18 residues. From germline, CDR1 is SEHNR and CDR2 FQNEAQ (reference sequence). In DNA, the CDR3 is TGTGCCAGCAGCTACGCTTTCAGGCCCAAGGACATCCAAGAGACCCAGTACTTC. Its protein is CASSYAFRPKDIQETQYF. The complete variable domain, with remaining parts taken from reference TRBV7-9 and TRBJ2-5, reads DTGVSQNPRHKITKRGQNVTFRCDPISEHNRLYWYRQTLGQGPEFLTYFQNEAQLEKSRLLSDRFSAERPKGSFSTLEIQRTEQGDSAMYLCASSYAFRPKDIQETQYFGPGTRLLVL.